This is a list of T cell receptor beta chains from one sample in a study of T-cell reconstitution after alpha-beta-depleted transplantation in children. TCRdb processed the PCR reads anew with MiXCR; each CDR3 protein has one entry. Of more than 120,000 distinct CDR3 sequences listed, around 9% are singletons. The specimen comprised PBMCs, mostly from graft donor cells, sampled 180 days after TCRalphabeta/CD19-depleted stem cell transplant. These receptors all come from a female patient aged 2-9 years who had a stem cell transplant for congenital amegakaryocytic thrombocytopenia, so the T cells may come from the graft donor. Both conserved end residues are part of each CDR3. A D gene is named only where the DNA matches it firmly.

-	TRBV7-2	CASSLSAFGAHTEAFF
TRBD1	TRBV20-1	CSATGQGSPLYQPQHF
-	TRBV7-2	CASSPGAGLETQYF
-	TRBV28	CASNLPPPEDGYTF
-	TRBV20-1	CSATFRGNQHF
TRBD2	TRBV30	CAWSPGTSGYNEQFF
-	TRBV6-9	CASSYLEGPYNEQFF
TRBD1	TRBV9	CASSGPDRGSSPLHF
-	TRBV4-1	CASSQPTKGVGETQYF
-	TRBV7-3	CASSPSPGDEQFF
-	TRBV3-1	CASSSRGQRGTQYF
-	TRBV30	CAWSVQDNEQFF
-	TRBV28	CASSFRGSGNTIYF